These 18 T cell receptor beta chains came from one sample sequenced in a study of neurological immune-mediated disorders. MiXCR was run by TCRdb on the 5' RACE reads, yielding one entry per CDR3 protein. Here the sample spans tens of thousands of distinct CDR3 sequences, 20% to 25% being singletons. The specimen was CD4+ T cells from blood. The receptors come from a man aged 45-65 years with HTLV-1-associated myelopathy (HAM/TSP).

This clonotype is termed medium-sized. This chain links TRBV20-1 with TRBJ2-7; TRBD1 agrees at 8 bases. Trimming took 1 base from V and 6 from J; bases not matched to a gene: 11. CDR1 is DFQATT and CDR2 is SNEGSKA in the germline V gene (reference sequence). This CDR3 comprises 15 residues. CDR3 protein: CSARVGRGLVGEQYF. In nucleotides, the CDR3 is TGCAGTGCTAGAGTGGGCAGGGGGCTAGTGGGCGAGCAGTACTTC.

This clonotype was detected many times. The rearrangement uses TRBV5-1 and TRBJ2-3; D ambiguous. Germline V gene data show CDR1 as SGHRS and CDR2 as YFSETQ. This CDR3 spans 13 amino acids. Trimming took 2 bases from V and 0 from J, leaving 4 bases between them. The CDR3 reads CASSFRSTDTQYF. The DNA for the CDR3 is TGCGCCAGCAGCTTCCGGAGCACAGATACGCAGTATTTT. Looking up the rest from reference TRBV5-1 and TRBJ2-3 gives the full variable domain: KAGVTQTPRYLIKTRGQQVTLSCSPISGHRSVSWYQQTPGQGLQFLFEYFSETQRNKGNFPGRFSGRQFSNSRSEMNVSTLELGDSALYLCASSFRSTDTQYFGPGTRLTVL.

The table lists this clonotype with many counts. The genes are TRBV7-2 and TRBJ2-3; D gene ambiguous. The germline V and J ends were trimmed by 5 bases and 2 bases, with 5 bases remaining between them. CDR1 is SGHTA, CDR2 FQGNSA, per germline. The CDR3 totals 12 residues. This chain's CDR3 is CASSLDTDTQYF. DNA of the CDR3: TGTGCCAGCAGCCTCGACACAGATACGCAGTATTTT.

The table lists this clonotype with many counts. The chain couples TRBV7-2 to TRBJ2-1; 10 bases align to TRBD2. Trimming cost V 6 bases and J 6 bases; bases outside gene matches: 8. The CDR3 loop spans 15 amino acids. Germline V gene data show CDR1 as SGHTA and CDR2 as FQGNSA. CDR3 loop: CASSPMIAGGNEQFF. The CDR3 DNA sequence: TGTGCCAGCAGTCCGATGATAGCGGGAGGCAATGAGCAGTTCTTC.

This clonotype was seen repeatedly, ten times or more. This chain joins TRBV7-9 and TRBJ2-6; 7 bases are shared with TRBD2. The CDR3 has 16 amino acids. After removal of 6 bases from V and 1 base from J, the junction contained 6 bases not matched to a gene. Germline lookup yields CDR1 SEHNR and CDR2 FQNEAQ (reference sequence). CDR3 nucleotides: TGTGCCAGCAGTGGCCGGGGAGGGTCTGGGGCCAACGTCCTGACTTTC. Its protein product is CASSGRGGSGANVLTF.

This clonotype was detected ten times or more. The chain couples TRBV29-1 to TRBJ1-2, with D maybe TRBD1 (6 bases). This CDR3 is 13 amino acids long. The germline CDR1 and CDR2 sequences are SQVTM and ANQGSEA. The germline V and J ends were trimmed by 6 bases and 8 bases, with 19 bases remaining between them. The CDR3 region is CSVGETGGWGYTF. CDR3 DNA: TGCAGCGTGGGGGAAACTGGGGGCTGGGGCTACACCTTC.

This clonotype was counted at least ten times. This sequence joins TRBV18 and TRBJ2-1; no firm D call. V shed 5 bases and J shed 0 bases, with 14 bases lying between them. Germline CDR1 KGHSH, CDR2 LQKENI. The CDR3 is 16 residues long. In DNA, the CDR3 is TGTGCCAGCTCATCCCGGGCCGCCAGCTCCTACAATGAGCAGTTCTTC. This sequence encodes CASSSRAASSYNEQFF.

This clonotype was recorded at least ten times. V is TRBV3-1 and J is TRBJ2-6; D remains unclear. There are 13 residues in the CDR3. Trimming stripped 4 bases from V and 4 bases from J, with 5 bases between. Germline V gene sequence: CDR1 LGHDT, CDR2 YNNKEL (reference sequence). The CDR3, as DNA: TGTGCCAGCAGCCTTCAGGGGGCCAACGTCCTGACTTTC. Its protein is CASSLQGANVLTF.

This clonotype was seen repeatedly, ten times or more. The rearrangement joins TRBV5-1 to TRBJ1-4, with no clear D. The V and J ends lost 4 bases and 8 bases respectively, with 18 bases between them. The length of the CDR3 is 15 residues. The germline V gene has CDR1 SGHRS and CDR2 YFSETQ. The CDR3 nucleotides are TGCGCCAGCAGCCTAAGTCGGAGGGTGGAAGAAAAACTGTTTTTT. This gives the protein CASSLSRRVEEKLFF.

This clonotype has only a few counts. J is TRBJ2-7 and V is TRBV18; D possibly corresponds to TRBD1 (5 bases). The CDR3 runs 14 residues. The germline V and J ends were trimmed by 6 bases and 9 bases, with 21 bases remaining between them. Germline loops: CDR1 KGHSH, CDR2 LQKENI. The CDR3, as DNA: TGTGCCAGCTCCCCTTCCGGGCAGGGTCAACGGCAGTACTTC. Translated: CASSPSGQGQRQYF.

This clonotype has a count of ten or more. This chain uses TRBV6-5 with TRBJ1-2, with TRBD1 matching 9 bases. Germline V CDR1 and CDR2: MNHEY, SVGAGI. The CDR3 extends over 13 amino acids. Losses at the gene ends were 7 bases for V and 7 bases for J; bases not matched to a gene: 7. For the CDR3, the DNA is TGTGCCAGCACCGGACAGGGGAGGGTTGGCTACACCTTC. It encodes CASTGQGRVGYTF.

This clonotype showed up many times. The chain employs TRBV6-5 and TRBJ2-4; 8 nucleotides match TRBD2. V shed 0 bases, J shed 6 bases, and the junction held 4 bases outside the gene matches. The CDR3 runs 15 residues. Germline CDR1 MNHEY, CDR2 SVGAGI. The CDR3 sequence is CASSYSTGGGNIQYF. The CDR3 nucleotides are TGTGCCAGCAGTTACTCGACCGGGGGGGGAAACATTCAGTACTTC.

This sequence joins TRBV7-9 and TRBJ2-1; 11 positions agree with TRBD2. Germline CDR1 SEHNR, CDR2 FQNEAQ (reference sequence). With 3 bases clipped from V and 8 bases from J, the junction kept 6 bases outside the gene matches. The CDR3 loop spans 15 amino acids. CDR3 sequence (DNA): TGTGCCAGCAGCTTTTTAGCGGGGGGGCTGGATGAGCAGTTCTTC. Translation: CASSFLAGGLDEQFF.

This clonotype appeared a few times. The V and J genes are TRBV12-3 or TRBV12-4 and TRBJ1-6; D may be TRBD1 (6 bases). The CDR3 runs to 14 residues. The V and J ends lost 3 bases and 10 bases respectively, with 13 bases between them. CDR3 in amino acids: CASSFGKRGSPLHF. CDR3 nucleotides: TGTGCCAGCAGTTTTGGAAAGAGGGGGTCACCCCTCCACTTT.

This clonotype was found many times. This chain joins TRBV6-1 and TRBJ2-7; 10 bases are a match to TRBD1. The CDR3 contains 13 residues. The junction had 7 bases not matched to a gene; V was cut back by 8 bases and J by 6 bases. CDR1 and CDR2 (germline): MNHNS, SASEGT. CDR3 DNA: TGTGCCAGCGGGGGGGACAGGGGACCCGAGCAGTACTTC. Translation: CASGGDRGPEQYF.

This clonotype was found many times. The J gene is TRBJ2-3, the V gene TRBV20-1; perhaps TRBD1 as D (5 bases). V was trimmed by 3 bases and J by 5 bases, leaving 12 bases between them. The CDR3 is 13 residues long. CDR1 and CDR2 (germline): DFQATT, SNEGSKA (reference sequence). The CDR3 loop reads CSARDNYGDTQYF. In DNA, the CDR3 is TGCAGTGCTAGGGACAATTATGGAGATACGCAGTATTTT.

This clonotype was counted ten times or more. The chain combines TRBV7-2 with TRBJ2-2; no definite D call. Germline CDR1 SGHTA, CDR2 FQGNSA. Trimming took 0 bases from V and 0 from J, leaving 11 bases between them. The CDR3 is 17 amino acids. CDR3 protein: CASSLAFWVPNTGELFF. The CDR3, as DNA: TGTGCCAGCAGCTTAGCGTTTTGGGTTCCGAACACCGGGGAGCTGTTTTTT.

This chain uses TRBV10-2 with TRBJ2-2; 14 positions match TRBD2. The J segment lost 2 bases and the V segment lost 5 bases, leaving 7 bases of the junction unmatched. The CDR3 spans 18 residues. The germline gives CDR1 WSHSY, CDR2 SAAADI. Written as DNA, the CDR3 is TGCGCCAGCAGTAGTGGACTAGCGGGGGGTCGCAACACCGGGGAGCTGTTTTTT. Amino acids: CASSSGLAGGRNTGELFF.